The present TCR beta chain was sequenced within a study of cytomegalovirus exposure and HLA in healthy donors. The CDR3 length is 15 residues. Germline V gene lookup returns CDR1 SNHLY and CDR2 FYNNEI. V lost 6 bases and J 5 bases, leaving 19 bases between the germline ends. PCR employed 60 Vbeta and 13 Jbeta primers. Method: immunoSEQ multiplex PCR; TCRdb's copy keeps in-frame clones and lacks some. This table holds under 130,000 clones, around 80% found once. What was sequenced was PBMCs. The TCR originated in a man younger than 40 in good health and CMV-seropositive. J is TRBJ1-2 and V is TRBV2; D is unresolved. CDR3 DNA: TGTGCCAGCAGCGGTAGGAGGTCGGCAATTTATGGCTACACCTTC. Its translation: CASSGRRSAIYGYTF.